The 32 T cell receptor beta chains presented below share a single source sample, sequenced in a study of cytomegalovirus exposure and HLA in healthy donors. Measured with immunoSEQ multiplex PCR; TCRdb has only the in-frame clones, and not every one. The sample contains some 140,000 clones, 65% to 90% of which appear only once. What was sequenced was PBMCs. The receptors stem from a young man in good health and CMV-seropositive.

The chain employs TRBV7-2 and TRBJ2-1; 8 nucleotides agree with TRBD2. CDR1 SGHTA and CDR2 FQGNSA come from the germline V gene. J was trimmed by 5 bases and V by 5 bases; bases with no gene match: 5. The CDR3 length is 14 residues. The CDR3 region is CASSPPGLDNEQFF. CDR3 bases: TGTGCCAGCAGCCCCCCGGGACTAGACAATGAGCAGTTCTTC. Drawing the rest from reference TRBV7-2 and TRBJ2-1, the complete variable domain is GAGVSQSPSNKVTEKGKDVELRCDPISGHTALYWYRQSLGQGLEFLIYFQGNSAPDKSGLPSDRFSAERTGGSVSTLTIQRTQQEDSAVYLCASSPPGLDNEQFFGPGTRLTVL.

The V call is TRBV10-3, the J call TRBJ1-2, with D unclear. Germline lookup yields CDR1 ENHRY and CDR2 SYGVKD. V lost 7 bases, J lost 0 bases, and 9 bases lay in between. The CDR3 is 13 residues long. The CDR3 sequence is CAITLLANYGYTF. The CDR3, as DNA: TGTGCCATCACCTTGCTAGCTAACTATGGCTACACCTTC.

The rearrangement uses TRBV11-2 and TRBJ2-5, with a tentative D call TRBD2 (6 bases). The CDR3 length is 14 residues. Trimming removed 5 bases from V and 1 base from J, with 11 bases in between. CDR1 SGHAT and CDR2 FQNNGV come from the germline V gene. This chain's CDR3 is CASSRLEGQETQYF. The CDR3 nucleotides are TGTGCCAGCAGCCGACTGGAGGGCCAAGAGACCCAGTACTTC.

This chain connects TRBV7-9 to TRBJ1-5, with TRBD1 matching over 8 bases. Germline V lookup: CDR1 SEHNR, CDR2 FQNEAQ (reference sequence). The V segment lost 5 bases and the J segment 3 bases; nucleotides outside the gene matches: 18. The CDR3 has 19 amino acids. The CDR3: CASSHYPGQGWGFNQPQHF. CDR3 bases: TGTGCCAGCAGCCACTACCCTGGACAGGGTTGGGGATTCAATCAGCCCCAGCATTTT. Filled out from reference TRBV7-9 and TRBJ1-5, the complete variable domain reads DTGVSQNPRHKITKRGQNVTFRCDPISEHNRLYWYRQTLGQGPEFLTYFQNEAQLEKSRLLSDRFSAERPKGSFSTLEIQRTEQGDSAMYLCASSHYPGQGWGFNQPQHFGDGTRLSIL.

The rearrangement uses TRBV6-1 and TRBJ1-2, with D possibly TRBD1 on 5 matching bases. The CDR3 runs 12 residues. V gave up 8 bases and J gave up 7 bases, with 14 bases separating them. Germline loops: CDR1 MNHNS, CDR2 SASEGT. DNA for the CDR3: TGTGCCAGCGGACACGGTGGGATTGGCTACACCTTC. Translated, it gives CASGHGGIGYTF.

The gene calls are TRBV29-1 and TRBJ2-3; 10 positions agree with TRBD2. The V segment lost 6 bases and the J segment 6 bases; nucleotides outside the gene matches: 6. CDR1 is SQVTM, CDR2 ANQGSEA, per germline. This CDR3 is built from 13 residues. CDR3 sequence reads: CSVELAGSDTQYF. CDR3 DNA: TGCAGCGTCGAACTAGCGGGAAGTGATACGCAGTATTTT.

The gene calls are TRBV6-5 and TRBJ2-3; 7 bases map to TRBD1. Germline V CDR1 and CDR2: MNHEY, SVGAGI. The CDR3 runs to 14 residues. Trimming at V came to 4 bases and at J to 4 bases, leaving 5 bases not matched to a gene. In DNA form, the CDR3 reads TGTGCCAGCAGTTTCGACAGGGCCGCAGATACGCAGTATTTT. It specifies CASSFDRAADTQYF.

This clone has only one observation. This chain links TRBV19 with TRBJ2-1, with D maybe TRBD1 (5 bases). This CDR3 has 13 amino acids. V was pared by 4 bases and J by 6 bases, with 10 bases between. Germline lookup yields CDR1 LNHDA and CDR2 SQIVND (reference sequence). This CDR3 reads CASSTQGVNEQFF. For the CDR3, the DNA is TGTGCCAGTAGTACCCAGGGTGTCAATGAGCAGTTCTTC.

The chain uses TRBV30 and TRBJ2-3; 7 bases are a match to TRBD1. Trimming removed 4 bases from V and 2 bases from J; junction bases left unmatched: 9. The CDR3 length is 15 residues. CDR1 GTSNPN and CDR2 SVGIG come from the germline V gene (reference sequence). CDR3 protein: CAWTELGTDTDTQYF. In DNA, the CDR3 is TGTGCCTGGACCGAACTAGGGACAGACACAGATACGCAGTATTTT.

CDR3 amino acids: CASRPGQGPDTQYF. CDR3 nucleotides: TGCGCCAGCAGGCCGGGACAGGGCCCAGATACGCAGTATTTT. The gene calls are TRBV5-1 and TRBJ2-3; 9 nucleotides align to TRBD1. The junction had 5 bases not matched to a gene; V was cut back by 5 bases and J by 4 bases. Germline V CDR1 and CDR2: SGHRS, YFSETQ. This CDR3 contains 14 residues.

The genes are TRBV7-3 and TRBJ2-5; 11 nucleotides align to TRBD2. This CDR3 is built from 15 residues. Germline CDR1 and CDR2: SGHTA and FQGTGA. Losses at the gene ends were 1 base for V and 4 bases for J; bases not matched to a gene: 2. The CDR3 coding sequence is TGTGCCAGCAGCTTAATTAGCGGGGGGGCAGAGACCCAGTACTTC. This sequence encodes CASSLISGGAETQYF.

As to this clone: A junction boundary mismatches the germline segment, possibly from a read error. This rearrangement joins TRBV7-8 to TRBJ2-7; maybe TRBD2 (6 bases). Germline V gives CDR1 SGHVS, CDR2 FQNEAQ. The CDR3 totals 13 residues. In DNA, the CDR3 is TGTGCCAGCAGCCTTGGTGGCGGGACCGAAAAAAGCTTC. As protein: CASSLGGGTEKSF.

The genes are TRBV10-3 and TRBJ1-2; 11 bases agree with TRBD1. Germline CDR1 is ENHRY and CDR2 is SYGVKD. V lost 3 bases to trimming and J lost 8 bases; unmatched junction nucleotides: 8. CDR3 length equals 15 residues. The CDR3 sequence is CAISEMDRGRGGYTF. The CDR3 nucleotides read TGTGCCATCAGTGAAATGGACAGGGGGCGCGGGGGCTACACCTTC.

The chain employs TRBV7-2 and TRBJ1-1; 12 bases are shared with TRBD1. The CDR3 is 16 residues long. CDR1 SGHTA and CDR2 FQGNSA come from the germline V gene. J lost 4 bases, V lost 5 bases, and 8 bases had no gene match. CDR3 in amino acids: CASSVLGQGARTEAFF. CDR3 bases: TGTGCCAGCAGCGTACTGGGACAGGGGGCCCGCACTGAAGCTTTCTTT.

V and J are TRBV4-3 and TRBJ2-7, with D possibly matching TRBD1 (6 bases). CDR3 length: 15 residues. The ends were cut back, 5 bases at V and 6 bases at J, with 20 bases in the middle. Germline V gene sequence: CDR1 LGHNA, CDR2 YSLEER. The DNA for the CDR3 is TGCGCCAGCAGCTACTCTTACCAGGGGCAGGGCGAGCAGTACTTC. Protein: CASSYSYQGQGEQYF.

This clone is a singleton in its sample. The chain joins TRBV6-5 to TRBJ1-6, with unresolved D. Trimming removed 2 bases from V and 9 bases from J, with 5 bases in between. The CDR3 runs 12 residues. CDR1 and CDR2 (germline): MNHEY, SVGAGI. CDR3 in amino acids: CASSYPVSPLHF. The CDR3 DNA is TGTGCCAGCAGTTACCCCGTTTCACCCCTCCACTTT.

The chain carries TRBV5-1 and TRBJ2-1, with 9 nucleotides matching TRBD2. Germline lookup yields CDR1 SGHRS and CDR2 YFSETQ. V shed 0 bases, J shed 8 bases, and the junction held 6 bases outside the gene matches. The CDR3 is made up of 15 amino acids. The CDR3 bases are TGCGCCAGCAGCTTGGGCGGGAGGGCCGCCCATGAGCAGTTCTTC. Translated: CASSLGGRAAHEQFF.

The chain uses TRBV9 and TRBJ1-1; 8 nucleotides line up with TRBD1. This CDR3 spans 14 amino acids. CDR1 SGDLS and CDR2 YYNGEE come from the germline V gene. Trimming at V came to 4 bases and at J to 4 bases, leaving 6 bases not matched to a gene. In nucleotides, the CDR3 is TGTGCCAGCAGCCCAGGACAGGGAGTCACTGAAGCTTTCTTT. This translates into CASSPGQGVTEAFF. The entire variable domain, with the rest obtained from reference TRBV9 and TRBJ1-1, is as follows: DSGVTQTPKHLITATGQRVTLRCSPRSGDLSVYWYQQSLDQGLQFLIQYYNGEERAKGNILERFSAQQFPDLHSELNLSSLELGDSALYFCASSPGQGVTEAFFGQGTRLTVV.

The chain carries TRBV5-1 and TRBJ2-5; 11 nucleotides agree with TRBD2. Per the germline V gene, CDR1 is SGHRS and CDR2 is YFSETQ. The CDR3 loop spans 15 amino acids. V lost 7 bases and J lost 5; bases outside the gene matches: 10. This CDR3 is CASASLAGGMETQYF. CDR3 coding DNA: TGCGCCAGCGCAAGTTTAGCGGGGGGGATGGAGACCCAGTACTTC.

In this sample, this clone turned up a few times. The genes are TRBV11-3 and TRBJ2-1; 8 nucleotides match TRBD2. The CDR3 contains 16 residues. V shed 0 bases and J 3 bases; nucleotides not matched to a gene: 4. Germline V CDR1 and CDR2: SGHNT, YENEEA. CDR3 in amino acids: CASSLDLSGSYNEQFF. The CDR3, as DNA: TGTGCCAGCAGCTTAGACCTCAGCGGGAGCTACAATGAGCAGTTCTTC.

J is TRBJ2-7 and V is TRBV4-3; 10 nucleotides line up with TRBD2. J lost 0 bases, V lost 3 bases, and 5 bases had no gene match. This CDR3 has 16 amino acids. Germline V CDR1 and CDR2: LGHNA, YSLEER. The CDR3 loop is CASSQEIAGGSYEQYF. As DNA, the CDR3 is TGCGCCAGCAGCCAGGAGATAGCGGGAGGCTCCTACGAGCAGTACTTC.

The chain carries TRBV12-2 and TRBJ1-5. TRBV12-2 is a pseudogene segment. This CDR3 has 13 residues. The CDR3 spells CASRPLPNQPQHF. For the CDR3, the DNA is TGTGCAAGTCGCCCCCTACCCAATCAGCCCCAGCATTTT.

V usage is TRBV19 and J usage is TRBJ2-5; the match to TRBD2 covers 14 bases. The CDR3 covers 19 residues. Germline-derived CDR1 and CDR2 are LNHDA and SQIVND (reference sequence). The V and J ends lost 3 bases and 2 bases, in that order; junction bases with no gene match: 11. The CDR3 is CASSIAGGLAGERQETQYF. The CDR3 region has the DNA TGTGCCAGTAGTATTGCGGGGGGACTAGCGGGAGAGAGGCAAGAGACCCAGTACTTC.

V gene TRBV7-9 combines with J gene TRBJ1-2; D unclear. The CDR3 runs 15 residues. Trimming stripped 5 bases from V and 0 bases from J, with 13 bases between. In germline, CDR1 is SEHNR, CDR2 FQNEAQ (reference sequence). CDR3 in amino acids: CASSPGSAANYGYTF. CDR3 bases: TGTGCCAGCAGCCCGGGGTCCGCAGCTAACTATGGCTACACCTTC. The entire variable domain, with the rest obtained from reference TRBV7-9 and TRBJ1-2, is as follows: DTGVSQNPRHKITKRGQNVTFRCDPISEHNRLYWYRQTLGQGPEFLTYFQNEAQLEKSRLLSDRFSAERPKGSFSTLEIQRTEQGDSAMYLCASSPGSAANYGYTFGSGTRLTVV.

The chain has TRBV11-1 and TRBJ2-7; 7 bases align to TRBD2. Germline V lookup: CDR1 SGHAT, CDR2 FQDESV (reference sequence). This CDR3 is built from 15 residues. J gave up 3 bases and V 3 bases, and 8 bases lay outside the gene matches. The CDR3 DNA is TGTGCCAGCAGCTTGCGTAAGGGCGGGAGCTACGAGCAGTACTTC. This gives the protein CASSLRKGGSYEQYF.

This clone turned up a few times. The V and J genes are TRBV6-5 and TRBJ2-7; D perhaps matches TRBD1 (5 bases). Germline V gives CDR1 MNHEY, CDR2 SVGAGI. The CDR3 consists of 11 residues. Trimming removed 5 bases from V and 5 bases from J, with 7 bases in between. The CDR3 region is CASSQGHEQYF. CDR3 nucleotide sequence: TGTGCCAGCAGTCAGGGCCACGAGCAGTACTTC.

J is TRBJ1-1 and V is TRBV7-2; TRBD1 agrees at 7 bases. The length of the CDR3 is 16 residues. V was pared by 1 base and J by 11 bases, with 16 bases of the junction left unmatched. Germline assignment: CDR1 SGHTA and CDR2 FQGNSA. In DNA form, the CDR3 reads TGTGCCAGCAGCTTAGACCGACAGGGTCCAAGAATGTGGGCTTTCTTT. Protein product: CASSLDRQGPRMWAFF.

J is TRBJ2-5 and V is TRBV9, with D possibly matching TRBD2 (7 bases). Trimming removed 4 bases at V and 4 bases at J, with 14 bases between. CDR3 size: 14 residues. Germline CDR1 and CDR2: SGDLS and YYNGEE. In DNA, the CDR3 is TGTGCCAGCAGCTCCCGGGGGGCGGGAGAGACCCAGTACTTC. It translates to CASSSRGAGETQYF.

This chain connects TRBV6-1 to TRBJ1-1; 8 bases match TRBD1. The V segment lost 6 bases and the J segment 1 base; nucleotides outside the gene matches: 1. The V gene's germline CDR1 is MNHNS and CDR2 SASEGT. This CDR3 has 13 residues. CDR3 bases: TGTGCCAGCAGACAGGGGGGGAACACTGAAGCTTTCTTT. As protein: CASRQGGNTEAFF.

The rearrangement joins TRBV7-2 to TRBJ2-7; perhaps TRBD2 as D (6 bases). The CDR3 sequence is 15 residues long. Looked up from germline, CDR1 is SGHTA and CDR2 is FQGNSA. The germline V and J ends were trimmed by 4 bases and 7 bases, with 20 bases remaining between them. The CDR3 spells CASSSSGTGEREQYF. In DNA form, the CDR3 reads TGTGCCAGCAGCTCTTCCGGGACTGGGGAGAGGGAGCAGTACTTC.

Here the CDR3 reads CASSRYKTGGRSGNTIYF. In DNA form, the CDR3 reads TGTGCCAGCAGCCGTTATAAGACAGGGGGCAGATCTGGAAACACCATATATTTT. The V call is TRBV5-6, the J call TRBJ1-3, with TRBD1 identical over 10 bases. The CDR3 is 18 amino acids. The germline CDR1 and CDR2 sequences are SGHDT and YYEEEE. V was pared by 4 bases and J by 1 base, with 11 bases of the junction left unmatched. Full variable domain (rest looked up from reference TRBV5-6 and TRBJ1-3): DAGVTQSPTHLIKTRGQQVTLRCSPKSGHDTVSWYQQALGQGPQFIFQYYEEEERQRGNFPDRFSGHQFPNYSSELNVNALLLGDSALYLCASSRYKTGGRSGNTIYFGEGSWLTVV.

The V gene is TRBV6-5, the J gene TRBJ1-2; no reliable D call. V shed 6 bases and J shed 4 bases, with 12 bases lying between them. The CDR3 spans 13 residues. Germline V gene lookup returns CDR1 MNHEY and CDR2 SVGAGI. The CDR3 nucleotides read TGTGCCAGCAGCCCTTCGAGGTCCTATGGCTACACCTTC. Amino acid sequence: CASSPSRSYGYTF.